The clone carrying this T cell receptor (beta chain) was recorded many times. Its specificity is not known. The source of the sample is a study of prognosis after radiotherapy for stage I lung cancer. Study-wide background: Concurrently with stereotactic body radiotherapy, no other therapy was received by any patient.

Sample collection consisted of 5.5 to 6 milliliters of peripheral blood drawn at each of two time points. Looked up from germline, CDR1 is SNHLY and CDR2 is FYNNEI. V shed 1 base, J shed 1 base, and the junction held 11 bases outside the gene matches. The CDR3 is 19 residues long. Multiplex PCR in two rounds served to amplify TCR beta CDR3 from genomic DNA. Each TRBV and TRBJ gene had its own primer in the first PCR round. TCRdb reanalysed the multiplex PCR reads using MiXCR and keeps one entry per CDR3 protein. This table holds fewer than 25,000 distinct CDR3 sequences, roughly 43% found once. General study findings and limits: Unique TCR clones declined after stereotactic body radiation therapy, from a median around 10,000 to 6,500.

J is TRBJ2-7 and V is TRBV2; 12 bases line up with TRBD2. This material consisted of PBMCs, taken before or after stereotactic body radiation therapy (not recorded which). The TCR was taken from a donor at least 50 years old with non-small cell lung cancer. The CDR3 bases are TGTGCCAGCAGTGAAGTGGGGCTAGCGGGGGGGCCCGCATCCTACGAGCAGTACTTC. Translation: CASSEVGLAGGPASYEQYF.